This is a list of T cell receptor beta chains from one sample in a study of vaccination effects on CD4 cells after COVID-19. Their cognate antigens are unknown. Sequencing was performed with immunoSEQ multiplex PCR; in TCRdb, only in-frame clones are kept and a portion is missing. The profile shows under 85,000 clones, 60% to 85% of them singletons. Source: CD4+ T cells from PBMCs cultured with HCoV-OC43 spike peptides, taken after COVID-19 vaccination. The origin of the receptors is a human donor who received a COVID-19 vaccine. CDR3s include the opening cysteine and the closing phenylalanine or tryptophan. The D gene is left open where the match is weak. Not every row has a clone size; where given, it reads once, few, many or a size class.

D gene	V gene	clone size	J gene	CDR3 protein	CDR3 DNA
-	TRBV29-1	-	TRBJ1-3	CSVGDQSGNTIYF	TGCAGCGTTGGTGACCAAAGTGGAAACACCATATATTTT
-	TRBV9	-	TRBJ1-3	CASSVAGISGNTIYF	TGTGCCAGCAGCGTAGCAGGTATCTCTGGAAACACCATATATTTT
-	TRBV29-1	-	TRBJ2-3	CSVVLGDTQYF	TGCAGCGTGGTCCTCGGGGATACGCAGTATTTT
TRBD1	TRBV6-5	few	TRBJ1-2	CATSMLTGGYGYTF	TGTGCCACCTCGATGTTGACAGGGGGCTATGGCTACACCTTC
-	TRBV10-2	few	TRBJ1-5	CASSFTVGEPQHF	TGCGCCAGCAGCTTCACAGTCGGTGAGCCCCAGCATTTT
-	TRBV6-5	-	TRBJ1-3	CASSYSRDVGNTIYF	TGTGCCAGCAGTTACTCGAGGGACGTTGGAAACACCATATATTTT
TRBD1	TRBV5-1	-	TRBJ1-4	CASSPGQTEKLFF	TGCGCCAGCAGCCCGGGACAGACGGAAAAACTGTTTTTT
-	TRBV29-1	-	TRBJ1-2	CSVEVVGPYGYTF	TGCAGCGTTGAAGTGGTGGGGCCCTATGGCTACACCTTC
-	TRBV7-6	few	TRBJ2-2	CASSKTPVNTGELFF	TGTGCCAGCAGCAAAACCCCGGTGAACACCGGGGAGCTGTTTTTT
-	TRBV21-1	few	TRBJ2-1	CASSKGDSYNEQFF	TGTGCCAGCAGCAAAGGGGACTCTTACAATGAGCAGTTCTTC
TRBD1	TRBV2	-	TRBJ2-3	CASSGQGGTDTQYF	TGTGCCAGCAGTGGACAGGGGGGCACAGATACGCAGTATTTT
-	TRBV6-4	-	TRBJ1-4	CASSDYRPATNEKLFF	TGTGCCAGCAGTGACTACCGACCAGCAACTAATGAAAAACTGTTTTTT
-	TRBV4-3	-	TRBJ2-3	CASSQDRGDTQYF	TGCGCCAGCAGCCAAGATCGGGGAGATACGCAGTATTTT
TRBD1	TRBV7-2	-	TRBJ2-3	CASSLTTGGDTQYF	TGTGCCAGCAGCTTAACAACAGGGGGAGATACGCAGTATTTT
-	TRBV2	-	TRBJ1-5	CASSEAGTGNQPQHF	TGTGCCAGCAGTGAAGCGGGGACTGGGAATCAGCCCCAGCATTTT
-	TRBV9	few	TRBJ1-3	CASSSTAVGNTIYF	TGTGCCAGCAGCTCAACAGCAGTAGGAAACACCATATATTTT
-	TRBV30	-	TRBJ1-5	CAWGQTGNQPQHF	TGTGCCTGGGGACAGACGGGGAATCAGCCCCAGCATTTT
-	TRBV5-1	-	TRBJ1-2	CASSLEGVRGYTF	TGCGCCAGCAGCTTGGAAGGGGTACGGGGCTACACCTTC
TRBD2	TRBV30	-	TRBJ2-2	CAWSRGGPNTGELFF	TGTGCCTGGAGCCGCGGGGGGCCAAACACCGGGGAGCTGTTTTTT
-	TRBV7-9	few	TRBJ1-2	CASSLGISGYTF	TGTGCCAGCAGCTTAGGTATTTCAGGCTACACCTTC
TRBD1	TRBV7-2	-	TRBJ1-1	CASSLGETGWFEAFF	TGTGCCAGCAGCTTAGGTGAGACAGGGTGGTTTGAAGCTTTCTTT
-	TRBV12-5	-	TRBJ2-2	CASGTAPDTGELFF	TGTGCTAGTGGCACCGCCCCGGACACCGGGGAGCTGTTTTTT
-	TRBV4-1	once	TRBJ2-2	CASRGRDGNTGELFF	TGCGCCAGCAGGGGGCGGGACGGTAACACCGGGGAGCTGTTTTTT
-	TRBV2	few	TRBJ2-5	CASSENPASAETQYF	TGTGCCAGCAGTGAAAATCCGGCTAGCGCGGAGACCCAGTACTTC
-	TRBV6-5	-	TRBJ2-1	CASSYRSSYNEQFF	TGTGCCAGCAGCTATAGGTCCTCCTACAATGAGCAGTTCTTC
TRBD1	TRBV6-4	few	TRBJ2-2	CASSPTGTTGELFF	TGTGCCAGCAGCCCGACAGGGACCACCGGGGAGCTGTTTTTT
-	TRBV4-3	-	TRBJ1-2	CASSQDLLQLYGYTF	TGCGCCAGCAGCCAAGATTTGCTACAGCTTTATGGCTACACCTTC
TRBD2	TRBV9	-	TRBJ2-5	CASSAERGIETQYF	TGTGCCAGCAGCGCTGAGCGGGGTATAGAGACCCAGTACTTC
-	TRBV12-3/TRBV12-4	-	TRBJ2-4	CASSLGNIQYF	TGTGCCAGCAGTTTAGGGAACATTCAGTACTTC
-	TRBV11-2	few	TRBJ1-4	CASSTSLGGDVKFF	TGTGCCAGCAGCACGAGCCTGGGAGGAGATGTTAAGTTTTTT
-	TRBV5-6	-	TRBJ2-5	CASSFQQGWGQETQYF	TGTGCCAGCAGCTTTCAACAGGGCTGGGGGCAAGAGACCCAGTACTTC
-	TRBV7-8	-	TRBJ1-4	CASSGRGGEKLFF	TGTGCCAGCAGCGGTCGCGGGGGTGAAAAACTGTTTTTT
-	TRBV7-2	-	TRBJ2-5	CASSLRDRQETQYF	TGTGCCAGCAGCCTGCGGGACAGACAAGAGACCCAGTACTTC
TRBD2	TRBV9	-	TRBJ2-1	CASSVLAGDNNEQFF	TGTGCCAGCAGCGTTTTAGCGGGGGATAACAATGAGCAGTTCTTC
-	TRBV7-3	-	TRBJ1-1	CASSLIQGSTEAFF	TGTGCCAGCAGCTTAATCCAGGGGAGCACTGAAGCTTTCTTT
-	TRBV5-4	once	TRBJ2-2	CASSSQNTGELFF	TGTGCCAGCAGCTCGCAGAACACCGGGGAGCTGTTTTTT
-	TRBV4-1	few	TRBJ1-2	CASSQREENYGYTF	TGCGCCAGCAGCCAAAGGGAAGAAAACTATGGCTACACCTTC
-	TRBV5-5	-	TRBJ1-2	CASSLLNYGYTF	TGTGCCAGCAGCCTCCTTAACTATGGCTACACCTTC
-	TRBV6-4	-	TRBJ1-5	CASSAKTHPANNQPQHF	TGTGCCAGCAGTGCCAAAACTCACCCGGCCAACAATCAGCCCCAGCATTTT
-	TRBV10-1	-	TRBJ2-2	CASKEGRITGELFF	TGCGCCAGCAAAGAAGGCAGGATTACCGGGGAGCTGTTTTTT
-	TRBV7-2	-	TRBJ1-1	CASSLHVNTEAFF	TGTGCCAGCAGCTTACATGTGAACACTGAAGCTTTCTTT
-	TRBV2	-	TRBJ1-5	CASTQDSASNQPQHF	TGTGCCAGCACTCAAGACAGTGCGAGCAATCAGCCCCAGCATTTT
-	TRBV19	few	TRBJ1-2	CASRGGGQINYGYTF	TGTGCCAGTAGAGGTGGAGGACAGATAAACTATGGCTACACCTTC
TRBD1	TRBV7-8	-	TRBJ1-5	CASSLGVTGGGQPQHF	TGTGCCAGCAGCTTAGGGGTCACAGGGGGTGGTCAGCCCCAGCATTTT
-	TRBV7-6	-	TRBJ1-4	CASSLVPGVGEKLFF	TGTGCCAGCAGCTTAGTACCAGGGGTTGGAGAAAAACTGTTTTTT
-	TRBV6-2/TRBV6-3	-	TRBJ1-2	CASSYLGNYGYTF	TGTGCCAGCAGTTACCTGGGGAACTATGGCTACACTTTC
-	TRBV5-4	-	TRBJ2-3	CASSSATGPTDTQYF	TGTGCCAGCAGCTCTGCTACAGGGCCCACAGATACGCAGTATTTT
-	TRBV6-5	-	TRBJ1-1	CASNRAGTEAFF	TGTGCCAGCAACAGGGCGGGCACTGAAGCTTTCTTT
-	TRBV10-1	-	TRBJ1-6	CASSERKNSPLHF	TGCGCCAGCAGTGAGCGGAAAAATTCACCCCTCCACTTT
-	TRBV10-3	-	TRBJ2-2	CAISGISNTGELFF	TGTGCCATCAGTGGCATCTCGAACACCGGGGAGCTGTTTTTT
-	TRBV18	-	TRBJ1-4	CASSQVFDATNEKLFF	TGTGCCAGCTCACAAGTTTTTGATGCAACTAATGAAAAACTGTTTTTT
-	TRBV7-8	-	TRBJ2-3	CASSFHTGSDTQYF	TGTGCCAGCAGCTTCCATACAGGGTCAGATACGCAGTATTTT